These T cell receptor beta chains were read from a single sample in a study of cytotoxic CD8 clonotypes in ibrutinib-treated CLL. Here immunoSEQ multiplex PCR was the method, and the copy in TCRdb shows in-frame clones only, minus some. The sample contains some 15,000 clones, around 67% of which appear only once. This specimen consisted of PBMCs, obtained before ibrutinib treatment. These TCRs come from a human donor with chronic lymphocytic leukemia. Both conserved end residues are part of each CDR3. D genes are given only for firm matches. Only part of the rows carry a size: once, few, many, or a class if the clone is expanded.

j_call,v_call,d_call,clone_size,cdr3_nt,cdr3_aa
TRBJ1-2,TRBV11-2,.,few,TGTGCCAGCAGCTTAGACACTAACTATGGCTACACCTTC,CASSLDTNYGYTF
TRBJ1-5,TRBV6-1,.,.,TGTGCCAGCAGCGTCGGACAGCCGGGACAGCCCCAGCATTTT,CASSVGQPGQPQHF
TRBJ1-5,TRBV7-8,.,.,TGTGCCAGCAGCTTACTGGGGGGCCAGCCCCAGCATTTT,CASSLLGGQPQHF
TRBJ2-7,TRBV6-1,.,.,TGTGCCAGCACCTACACGAGCTCCTACGAGCAGTACTTC,CASTYTSSYEQYF
TRBJ2-1,TRBV7-9,TRBD2,.,TGTGCCAGCAGCTTATGGGAGGGTGAGCAGTTCTTC,CASSLWEGEQFF
TRBJ2-1,TRBV20-1,.,.,TGCAGTGTGGGATCCTACAATGAGCAGTTCTTC,CSVGSYNEQFF
TRBJ1-4,TRBV7-2,.,.,TGTGCCAGCAGCTTCTATGCAACTAATGAAAAACTGTTTTTT,CASSFYATNEKLFF
TRBJ2-5,TRBV4-1,.,few,TGCGCCAGCAGCCAAGGGGGGCAAGAGACCCAGTACTTC,CASSQGGQETQYF
TRBJ2-5,TRBV2,TRBD1,.,TGTGCCAGCAGTGAAGGGACAGGAGGCGAGACCCAGTACTTC,CASSEGTGGETQYF
TRBJ2-2,TRBV6-5,.,.,TGTGCCAGCAGTTCAAGGGGCAGGGCGAACACCGGGGAGCTGTTTTTT,CASSSRGRANTGELFF
TRBJ1-2,TRBV6-1,.,.,TGTGCCAGCAGTGAAGGAGTAGGCTATGGCTACACCTTC,CASSEGVGYGYTF
TRBJ2-4,TRBV6-1,.,.,TGTGCCAGCACCCAGCAGGGTCCCAAAAACATTCAGTACTTC,CASTQQGPKNIQYF
TRBJ2-2,TRBV14,.,.,TGTGCCAGCAGCCAAGATTCCCGGGTGGGGGAGCTGTTTTTT,CASSQDSRVGELFF
TRBJ2-3,TRBV4-2,.,few,TGTGCCAGCAGCCAGGACGGGGGCCGGAGCACAGATACGCAGTATTTT,CASSQDGGRSTDTQYF
TRBJ2-3,TRBV7-3,.,.,TGTGCCAGCAGCTTAGTGGGGGCAGGGCCCACAGATACGCAGTATTTT,CASSLVGAGPTDTQYF
TRBJ1-2,TRBV20-1,.,.,TGCAGTGCTAGCGGCTATGGCTACACCTTC,CSASGYGYTF
TRBJ1-4,TRBV7-2,.,.,TGTGCCAGCAGCTTTGCCCCAGGGCAGGGGCTGTTTTTT,CASSFAPGQGLFF
TRBJ2-7,TRBV6-5,TRBD2,.,TGTGCCAGCAGTTACCCGACTAGCGGGGCCTCCTACGAGCAGTACTTC,CASSYPTSGASYEQYF
TRBJ1-1,TRBV5-1,TRBD1,few,TGCGCCAGCAGCCCAATCCAGGGGGCGTATAGAGACACTGAAGCTTTCTTT,CASSPIQGAYRDTEAFF
TRBJ2-1,TRBV5-6,TRBD1,.,TGTGCCAGCAGCTATGGGACAGGGAAGTTCTTC,CASSYGTGKFF
TRBJ2-7,TRBV27,TRBD2,once,TGTGCCAGCAGTTTAAAACTAGCGGGCCACTACGAGCAGTACTTC,CASSLKLAGHYEQYF
TRBJ1-5,TRBV10-3,TRBD1,.,TGTGCCATCAGTGAAAGGACAGGGGGAGGTAGTGGCAATCAGCCCCAGCATTTT,CAISERTGGGSGNQPQHF
TRBJ1-3,TRBV5-6,.,.,TGTGCCAGCAGCTTGGGGCAGGGTGGAAACACCATATATTTT,CASSLGQGGNTIYF
TRBJ1-5,TRBV14,.,.,TGTGCCAGCAGCCAAGGCTATCAGCCCCAGCATTTT,CASSQGYQPQHF
TRBJ1-6,TRBV9,TRBD1,few,TGTGCCAGCAGCGGTGGACAGGGGAATTCACCCCTCCACTTT,CASSGGQGNSPLHF
TRBJ2-2,TRBV7-3,.,few,TGTGCCAGCAGCTCGACAGACAGGTTAACCGGGGAGCTGTTTTTT,CASSSTDRLTGELFF
TRBJ1-3,TRBV6-5,.,.,TGTGCCAGCAGTTCGGCCACCAACTCTGGAAACACCATATATTTT,CASSSATNSGNTIYF
TRBJ2-3,TRBV6-5,.,once,TGTGCCAGCAACCTAAGGGATACGCAGTATTTT,CASNLRDTQYF
TRBJ2-5,TRBV5-1,TRBD2,.,TGCGCCAGCAGCTTCCGAGGCCCCGAGGCGGGGGGGCGGGAGACCCAGTACTTC,CASSFRGPEAGGRETQYF
TRBJ2-7,TRBV5-1,TRBD1,.,TGCGCCAGCAGCTGGACAGGGGTCGAGCAGTACTTC,CASSWTGVEQYF
TRBJ2-2,TRBV18,.,few,TGTGCCAGCTCACCACCGCCCGGGGAGCTGTTTTTT,CASSPPPGELFF
TRBJ1-5,TRBV30,.,few,TGTGCCTGGAGTAAGGGGAACAGGGATGGTCAGCCCCAGCATTTT,CAWSKGNRDGQPQHF
TRBJ2-5,TRBV27,.,.,TGTGCCAGCAGTTTAGCAGGGTTTGGAGAGACCCAGTACTTC,CASSLAGFGETQYF
TRBJ1-1,TRBV5-1,.,.,TGCGCCAGCAGCTTGGAGGTCGAGGGGACTGAAGCTTTCTTT,CASSLEVEGTEAFF
TRBJ1-1,TRBV19,.,.,TGTGCCAGTAGTATGAAGAGGAGCACTGAAGCTTTCTTT,CASSMKRSTEAFF
TRBJ2-2,TRBV4-2,.,.,TGTGCCAGCAGCCAAGGTCGAGGGGAGGACACCGGGGAGCTGTTTTTT,CASSQGRGEDTGELFF
TRBJ1-2,TRBV21-1,.,.,TGTGCCAGCAGCAAGTGGGGGGGACCTAACTATGGCTACACCTTC,CASSKWGGPNYGYTF
TRBJ1-5,TRBV29-1,TRBD1,few,TGCAGCGCCAAACAGGGGCGAGGTGGCAATCAGCCCCAGCATTTT,CSAKQGRGGNQPQHF
TRBJ1-1,TRBV6-5,TRBD1,.,TGTGCCAGCCAGGGACAGAGAGAACATAGTGAAGCTTTCTTT,CASQGQREHSEAFF
TRBJ1-1,TRBV6-1,.,.,TGTGCCAGCAGGATGGGGCGGAACACTGAAGCTTTCTTT,CASRMGRNTEAFF
TRBJ2-5,TRBV18,.,.,TGTGCCAGCTCACCGATACCCCAAGAGACCCAGTACTTC,CASSPIPQETQYF
TRBJ2-2,TRBV9,TRBD1,few,TGTGCCAGCAGCGTTACAGGGGGTAGTGCCGGGGAGCTGTTTTTT,CASSVTGGSAGELFF